This entry lists 5 T cell receptor beta chains sequenced from one sample in a study of OX40 agonist ivuxolimab in advanced cancers. TCRdb's copy holds only in-frame clones and misses some; the assay was immunoSEQ multiplex PCR. The table has about 61,000 clones, 83% seen once; the top ten hold approximately 3.5%. The source was CD4+ or CD8+ T cells sorted from blood, collected in a trial of the OX40 agonist ivuxolimab. These receptors originate from an adult with an advanced solid tumor such as melanoma, head and neck, liver or kidney cancer.

The CDR3 loop reads CASSGSGGPYNEQFF. DNA for the CDR3: TGCGCCAGCAGCGGCAGCGGGGGGCCTTACAATGAGCAGTTCTTC. The chain employs TRBV5-1 and TRBJ2-1, with 9 bases lining up with TRBD2. This CDR3 contains 15 residues. Losses at the gene ends were 4 bases for V and 4 bases for J; bases not matched to a gene: 6. Looked up from germline, CDR1 is SGHRS and CDR2 is YFSETQ.

The rearrangement links TRBV9 to TRBJ1-6; TRBD1 is a possible D gene (5 bases). The germline gives CDR1 SGDLS, CDR2 YYNGEE. The CDR3 runs 15 residues. The ends were cut back, 0 bases at V and 10 bases at J, with 14 bases in the middle. CDR3 bases: TGTGCCAGCAGCGTAGTGGGGGGGAACGGCTCACCCCTCCACTTT. Its protein product is CASSVVGGNGSPLHF.

The chain uses TRBV28 and TRBJ1-1; D call uncertain. The CDR3 extends over 12 amino acids. V gave up 2 bases and J gave up 1 base, with 2 bases separating them. Per the germline V gene, CDR1 is MDHEN and CDR2 is SYDVKM. Here the CDR3 DNA reads TGTGCCAGCAGTTTACAGAACACTGAAGCTTTCTTT. Translated, it gives CASSLQNTEAFF.

This clone has just a few counts. V usage is TRBV7-6 and J usage is TRBJ2-5, with TRBD2 as a possible D gene (5 bases). The germline V gene has CDR1 SGHVS and CDR2 FNYEAQ. V dropped 3 bases and J dropped 10 bases, with 18 bases sitting between them. The CDR3 covers 14 residues. Written as DNA, the CDR3 is TGTGCCAGCAGCTTCGGCGGGCGGGTAGAGGGCCAGTACTTC. It encodes CASSFGGRVEGQYF.

The genes are TRBV5-1 and TRBJ2-7; 12 positions match TRBD2. The germline gives CDR1 SGHRS, CDR2 YFSETQ. This CDR3 is built from 17 residues. Trimming took 3 bases from V and 6 from J; bases not matched to a gene: 13. CDR3 in amino acids: CASSWDPSSGGAGEQYF. CDR3 sequence (DNA): TGCGCCAGCAGCTGGGACCCTTCTAGCGGGGGGGCTGGCGAGCAGTACTTC. The full variable domain, in which reference TRBV5-1 and TRBJ2-7 provide the parts outside the CDR3, is KAGVTQTPRYLIKTRGQQVTLSCSPISGHRSVSWYQQTPGQGLQFLFEYFSETQRNKGNFPGRFSGRQFSNSRSEMNVSTLELGDSALYLCASSWDPSSGGAGEQYFGPGTRLTVT.